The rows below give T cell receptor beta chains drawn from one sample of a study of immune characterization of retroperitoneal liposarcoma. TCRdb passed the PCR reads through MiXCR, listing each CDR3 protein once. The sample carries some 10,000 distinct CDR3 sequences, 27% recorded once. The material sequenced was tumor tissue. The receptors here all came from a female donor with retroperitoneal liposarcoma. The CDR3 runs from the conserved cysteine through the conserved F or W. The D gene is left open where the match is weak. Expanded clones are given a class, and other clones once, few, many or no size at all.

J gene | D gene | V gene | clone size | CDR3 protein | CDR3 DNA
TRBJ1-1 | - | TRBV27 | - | CASSSTLQNTEAFF | TGTGCCAGCAGTAGTACACTTCAGAACACTGAAGCTTTCTTT
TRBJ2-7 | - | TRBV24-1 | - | CATSDGGARYNEQYF | TGTGCCACCAGTGATGGGGGGGCTCGTTACAATGAGCAGTACTTC
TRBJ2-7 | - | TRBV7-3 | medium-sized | CASSLDNGAYNEQYF | TGTGCCAGCAGCTTAGACAATGGGGCCTACAATGAGCAGTACTTC
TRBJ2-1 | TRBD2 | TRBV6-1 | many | CASSEVHSGGSANEQFF | TGTGCCAGCAGTGAAGTGCATAGCGGGGGGTCAGCTAATGAGCAGTTCTTC
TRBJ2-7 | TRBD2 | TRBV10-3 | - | CAISDRGLAANNEQYF | TGTGCCATCAGTGATAGGGGACTAGCGGCGAACAATGAGCAGTACTTC
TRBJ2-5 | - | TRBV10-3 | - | CAISVEGGETQYF | TGTGCCATCAGTGTCGAGGGAGGAGAGACCCAGTACTTC
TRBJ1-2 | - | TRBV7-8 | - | CASSDVPRDNYGYTF | TGTGCCAGCAGCGACGTACCCCGGGACAATTATGGCTACACCTTC
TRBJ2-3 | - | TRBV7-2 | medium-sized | CASSFSLIRTDTQYF | TGTGCCAGCAGCTTCAGCCTGATCCGCACAGATACGCAGTATTTT
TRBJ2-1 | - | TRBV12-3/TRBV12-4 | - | CASTVRQGGFEQFF | TGTGCCAGCACGGTGCGGCAGGGGGGTTTTGAGCAGTTCTTC
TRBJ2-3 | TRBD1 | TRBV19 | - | CASSRRGQLADTQYF | TGTGCCAGTAGTAGAAGGGGACAGCTCGCAGATACGCAGTATTTT
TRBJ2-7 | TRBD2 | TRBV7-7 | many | CASSPGLAGVEQYF | TGTGCTAGCAGCCCCGGACTAGCGGGAGTTGAGCAGTACTTC
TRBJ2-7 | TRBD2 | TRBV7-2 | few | CASSYLGLNEQYF | TGTGCCAGCTCCTACCTGGGACTAAACGAGCAGTACTTC
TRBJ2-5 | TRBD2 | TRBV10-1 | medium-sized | CASSGLAGGKAETQYF | TGCGCCAGCAGTGGCCTAGCGGGAGGGAAGGCGGAGACCCAGTACTTC
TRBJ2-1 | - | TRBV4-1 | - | CASSQDGLLSYEQFF | TGCGCCAGCAGCCAAGACGGCCTTCTCTCCTACGAGCAGTTCTTC
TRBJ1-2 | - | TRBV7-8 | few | CASSLGRETNYGYTF | TGTGCCAGCAGCTTAGGGAGGGAGACCAACTATGGCTACACCTTC
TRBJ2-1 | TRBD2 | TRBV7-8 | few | CASSLRPSGSFYEQFF | TGTGCCAGCAGCCTCCGACCCAGCGGGAGCTTCTACGAGCAGTTCTTC
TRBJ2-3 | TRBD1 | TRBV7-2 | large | CASSLRGQATDTQYF | TGTGCCAGCAGCTTAAGGGGGCAAGCCACAGATACGCAGTATTTT
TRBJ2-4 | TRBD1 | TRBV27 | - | CASSIRDRGNIQYF | TGTGCCAGCAGTATACGCGACAGGGGAAACATTCAGTACTTC
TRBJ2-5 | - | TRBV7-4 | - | CASSLALPETQYF | TGTGCCAGCAGCTTAGCCCTTCCTGAGACCCAGTACTTC
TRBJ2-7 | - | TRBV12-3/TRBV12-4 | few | CASSLQGRGAYEQYF | TGTGCCAGCAGTCTACAGGGCCGAGGGGCTTACGAGCAGTACTTC
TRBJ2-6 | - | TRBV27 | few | CASSPLRQARSGANVLTF | TGTGCCAGCAGTCCTCTCCGGCAGGCTCGGTCTGGGGCCAACGTCCTGACTTTC
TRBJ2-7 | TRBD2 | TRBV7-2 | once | CASSGGTSGRDEQYF | TGTGCCAGCAGCGGAGGGACTAGCGGGAGGGACGAGCAGTACTTC
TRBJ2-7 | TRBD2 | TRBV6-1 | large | CASSEGLAILPEQYF | TGTGCCAGCAGTGAGGGACTAGCGATTCTTCCGGAGCAGTACTTC
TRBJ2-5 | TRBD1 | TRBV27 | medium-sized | CASSLSGTGGTQYF | TGTGCCAGCAGTTTATCAGGGACAGGGGGGACCCAGTACTTC
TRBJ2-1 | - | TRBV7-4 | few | CASSLGGHQETQFF | TGTGCCAGCAGCTTAGGAGGGCACCAAGAGACCCAGTTCTTC
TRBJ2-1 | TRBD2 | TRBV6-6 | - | CASSYGTSFYEQFF | TGTGCCAGCAGTTACGGGACTAGCTTCTACGAGCAGTTCTTC
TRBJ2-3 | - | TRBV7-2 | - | CASSLGTGADTQYF | TGTGCCAGCAGCTTGGGGACGGGAGCAGATACGCAGTATTTT
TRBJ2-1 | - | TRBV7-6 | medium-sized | CASSSGQWEEQFF | TGTGCCAGCAGCTCCGGACAGTGGGAGGAGCAGTTCTTC
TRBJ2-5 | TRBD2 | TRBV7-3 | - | CASSWASGSLETQYF | TGTGCCAGCAGCTGGGCTAGCGGGAGTCTTGAGACCCAGTACTTC
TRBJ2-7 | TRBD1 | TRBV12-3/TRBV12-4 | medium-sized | CASSFLLTTGQGVYNEQYF | TGTGCCAGCAGTTTCCTTTTGACTACCGGACAGGGGGTATACAATGAGCAGTACTTC
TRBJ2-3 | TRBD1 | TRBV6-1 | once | CASSAEPGQGADTQYF | TGTGCCAGCAGTGCCGAACCGGGACAGGGTGCAGATACGCAGTATTTT
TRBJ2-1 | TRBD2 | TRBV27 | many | CASRSGSSYNEQFF | TGTGCCAGCCGTAGCGGGAGCTCCTACAATGAGCAGTTCTTC